The clone carrying this TCR beta chain was detected only a few times. Its cognate antigen is unknown. The sample originates from a study of cytomegalovirus exposure and HLA in healthy donors. The protocol was immunoSEQ multiplex PCR, while the TCRdb copy is restricted to in-frame clones and leaves out a portion. This table has around 70,000 clones, about 89% appearing once. This CDR3 comprises 15 residues. Germline CDR1 reads SGHDN; CDR2 reads FVKESK. J lost 6 bases, V lost 0 bases, and 8 bases had no gene match. Broader study findings: The study found most TCR sequences rare, yet found some public TCRs in many donors.

This clonotype originated in a man aged 18 to 35 in good health and CMV-seronegative. This chain links TRBV14 with TRBJ2-7, with 7 bases aligning to TRBD2. Sequencing was done on a sample of PBMCs. CDR3 region: CASSQDPSGAGEQYF. DNA of the CDR3: TGTGCCAGCAGCCAAGACCCCAGCGGGGCGGGCGAGCAGTACTTC.